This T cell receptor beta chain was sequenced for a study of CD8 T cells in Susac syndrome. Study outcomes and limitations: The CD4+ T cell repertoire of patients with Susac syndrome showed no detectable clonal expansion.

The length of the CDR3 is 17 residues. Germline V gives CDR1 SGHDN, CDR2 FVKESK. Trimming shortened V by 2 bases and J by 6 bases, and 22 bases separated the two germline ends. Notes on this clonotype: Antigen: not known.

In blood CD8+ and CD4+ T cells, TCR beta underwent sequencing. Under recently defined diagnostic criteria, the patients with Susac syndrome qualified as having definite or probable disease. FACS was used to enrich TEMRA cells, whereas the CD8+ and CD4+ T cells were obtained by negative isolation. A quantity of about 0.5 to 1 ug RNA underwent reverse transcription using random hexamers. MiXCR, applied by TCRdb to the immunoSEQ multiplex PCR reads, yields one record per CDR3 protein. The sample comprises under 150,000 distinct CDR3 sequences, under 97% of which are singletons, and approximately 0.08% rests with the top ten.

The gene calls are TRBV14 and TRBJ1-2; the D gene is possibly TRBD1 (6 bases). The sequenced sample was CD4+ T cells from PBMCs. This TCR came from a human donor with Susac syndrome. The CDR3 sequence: CASSQRTEIRTNDGYTF. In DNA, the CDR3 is TGTGCCAGCAGCCAACGGACAGAAATTCGTACCAATGATGGCTACACCTTC.